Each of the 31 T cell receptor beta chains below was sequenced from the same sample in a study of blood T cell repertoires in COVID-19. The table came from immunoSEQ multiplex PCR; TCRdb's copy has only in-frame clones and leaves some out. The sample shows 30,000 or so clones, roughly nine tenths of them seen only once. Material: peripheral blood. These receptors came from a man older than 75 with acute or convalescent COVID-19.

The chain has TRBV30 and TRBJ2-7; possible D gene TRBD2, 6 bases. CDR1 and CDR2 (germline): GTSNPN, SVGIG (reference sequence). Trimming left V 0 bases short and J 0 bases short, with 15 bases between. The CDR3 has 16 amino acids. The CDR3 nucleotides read TGTGCCTGGAGTGTATATGCGGGATGGAACTCCTACGAGCAGTACTTC. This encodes CAWSVYAGWNSYEQYF.

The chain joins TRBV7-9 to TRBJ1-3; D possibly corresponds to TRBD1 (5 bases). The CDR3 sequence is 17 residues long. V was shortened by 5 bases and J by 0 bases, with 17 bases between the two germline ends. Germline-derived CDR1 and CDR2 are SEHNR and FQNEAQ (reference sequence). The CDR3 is CASSDLARGGSGNTIYF. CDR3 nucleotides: TGTGCCAGCAGCGACTTAGCCCGGGGGGGCTCTGGAAACACCATATATTTT.

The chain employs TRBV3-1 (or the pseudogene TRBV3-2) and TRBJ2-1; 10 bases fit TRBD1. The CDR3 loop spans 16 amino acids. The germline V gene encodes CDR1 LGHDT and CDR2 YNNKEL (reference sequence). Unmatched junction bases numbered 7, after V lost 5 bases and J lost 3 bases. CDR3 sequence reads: CASSSRTGGFYNEQFF. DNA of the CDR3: TGTGCCAGCAGCTCGAGGACAGGGGGATTCTACAATGAGCAGTTCTTC.

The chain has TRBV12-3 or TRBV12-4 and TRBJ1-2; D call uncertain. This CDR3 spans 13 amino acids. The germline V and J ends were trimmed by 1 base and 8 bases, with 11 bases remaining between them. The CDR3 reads CASSLGFTRGYTF. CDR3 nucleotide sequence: TGTGCCAGCAGTTTAGGATTCACTCGGGGCTACACCTTC.

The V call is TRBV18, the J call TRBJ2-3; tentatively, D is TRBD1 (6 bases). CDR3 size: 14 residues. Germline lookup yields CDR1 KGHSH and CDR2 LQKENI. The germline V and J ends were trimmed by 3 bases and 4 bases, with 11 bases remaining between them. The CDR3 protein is CASSPRGQADTQYF. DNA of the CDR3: TGTGCCAGCTCACCCCGGGGACAAGCAGATACGCAGTATTTT.

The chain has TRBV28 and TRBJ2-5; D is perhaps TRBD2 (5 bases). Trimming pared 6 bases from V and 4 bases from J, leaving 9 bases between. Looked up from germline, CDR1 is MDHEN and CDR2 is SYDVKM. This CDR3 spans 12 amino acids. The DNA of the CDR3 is TGTGCCAGCAGGGCTGGACTAGAGACCCAGTACTTC. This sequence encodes CASRAGLETQYF.

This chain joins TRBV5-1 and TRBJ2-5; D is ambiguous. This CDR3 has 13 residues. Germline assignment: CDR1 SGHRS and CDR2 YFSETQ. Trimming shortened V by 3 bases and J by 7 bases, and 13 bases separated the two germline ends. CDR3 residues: CASSSLEWATQYF. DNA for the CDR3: TGCGCCAGCAGCTCCCTCGAATGGGCGACCCAGTACTTC.

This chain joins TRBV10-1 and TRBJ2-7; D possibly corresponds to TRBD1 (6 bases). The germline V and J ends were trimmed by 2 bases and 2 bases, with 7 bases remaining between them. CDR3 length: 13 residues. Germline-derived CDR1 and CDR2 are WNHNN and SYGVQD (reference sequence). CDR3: CASSETGPYEQYF. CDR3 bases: TGCGCCAGCAGTGAGACAGGGCCCTACGAGCAGTACTTC.

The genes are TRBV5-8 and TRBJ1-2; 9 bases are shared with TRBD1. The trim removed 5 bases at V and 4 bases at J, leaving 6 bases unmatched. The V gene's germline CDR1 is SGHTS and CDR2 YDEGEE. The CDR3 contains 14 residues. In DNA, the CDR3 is TGTGCCAGCAGGCTACAGGGGGCGGGCTATGGCTACACCTTC. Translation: CASRLQGAGYGYTF.

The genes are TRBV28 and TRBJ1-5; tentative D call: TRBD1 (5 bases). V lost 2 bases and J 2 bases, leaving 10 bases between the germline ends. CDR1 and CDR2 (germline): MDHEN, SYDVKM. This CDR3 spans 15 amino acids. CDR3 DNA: TGTGCCAGCAGTTTAGGTCGGGGGGGCAATCAGCCCCAGCATTTT. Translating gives CASSLGRGGNQPQHF.

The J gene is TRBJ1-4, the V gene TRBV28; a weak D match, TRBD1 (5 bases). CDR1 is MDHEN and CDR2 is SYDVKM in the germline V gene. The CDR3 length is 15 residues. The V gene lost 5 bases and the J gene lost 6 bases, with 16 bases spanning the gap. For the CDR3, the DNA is TGTGCCAGCAGTGCCGCGGGGACGATGGATGAAAAACTGTTTTTT. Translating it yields CASSAAGTMDEKLFF.

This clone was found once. CDR3: CSVEGTGWYGYTF. The CDR3 DNA is TGCAGCGTTGAAGGGACAGGGTGGTATGGCTACACCTTC. V usage is TRBV29-1 and J usage is TRBJ1-2; 8 nucleotides line up with TRBD1. The germline V gene encodes CDR1 SQVTM and CDR2 ANQGSEA. V gave up 1 base and J gave up 5 bases; unmatched junction bases: 3. The CDR3 extends over 13 amino acids.

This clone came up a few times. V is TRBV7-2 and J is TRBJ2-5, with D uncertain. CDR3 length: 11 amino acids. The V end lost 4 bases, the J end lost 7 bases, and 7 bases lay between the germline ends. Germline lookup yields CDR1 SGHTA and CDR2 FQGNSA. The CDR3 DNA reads TGTGCCAGCAGCTCATCGGGGACCCAGTACTTC. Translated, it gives CASSSSGTQYF.

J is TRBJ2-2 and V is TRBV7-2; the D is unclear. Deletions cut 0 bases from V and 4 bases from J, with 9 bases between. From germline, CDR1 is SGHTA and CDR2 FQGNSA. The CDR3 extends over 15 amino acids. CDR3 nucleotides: TGTGCCAGCAGCTTAGCAACCCCGGGCACCGGGGAGCTGTTTTTT. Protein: CASSLATPGTGELFF.

The CDR3 coding sequence is TGTGCCAGCAGTTACTCGACGGGGATCGGGGAGCTGTTTTTT. This sequence encodes CASSYSTGIGELFF. This rearrangement joins TRBV6-5 to TRBJ2-2; a possible D gene is TRBD2 (5 bases). V shed 0 bases and J shed 7 bases, with 9 bases lying between them. This CDR3 has 14 amino acids. The germline V gene encodes CDR1 MNHEY and CDR2 SVGAGI.

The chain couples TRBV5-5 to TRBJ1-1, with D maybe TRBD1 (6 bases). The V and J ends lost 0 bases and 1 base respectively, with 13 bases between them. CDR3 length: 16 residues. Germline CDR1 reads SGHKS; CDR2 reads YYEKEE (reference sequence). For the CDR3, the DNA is TGTGCCAGCAGCTTGGGGGCAGGGGACACGAACACTGAAGCTTTCTTT. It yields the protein CASSLGAGDTNTEAFF. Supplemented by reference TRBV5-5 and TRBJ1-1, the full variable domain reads DAGVTQSPTHLIKTRGQQVTLRCSPISGHKSVSWYQQVLGQGPQFIFQYYEKEERGRGNFPDRFSARQFPNYSSELNVNALLLGDSALYLCASSLGAGDTNTEAFFGQGTRLTVV.

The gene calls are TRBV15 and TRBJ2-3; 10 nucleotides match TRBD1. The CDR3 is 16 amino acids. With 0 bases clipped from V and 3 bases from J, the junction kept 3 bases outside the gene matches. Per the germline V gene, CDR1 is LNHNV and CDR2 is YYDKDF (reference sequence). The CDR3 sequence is CATSREGQGRTDTQYF. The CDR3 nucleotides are TGTGCCACCAGCAGAGAGGGACAGGGGAGAACAGATACGCAGTATTTT.

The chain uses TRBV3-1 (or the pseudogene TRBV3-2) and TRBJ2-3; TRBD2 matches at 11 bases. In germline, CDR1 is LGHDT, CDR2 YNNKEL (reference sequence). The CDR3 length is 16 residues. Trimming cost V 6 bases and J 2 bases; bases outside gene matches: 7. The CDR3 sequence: CASSPLAGGATDTQYF. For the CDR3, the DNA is TGTGCCAGCAGTCCCTTAGCGGGGGGGGCCACAGATACGCAGTATTTT.

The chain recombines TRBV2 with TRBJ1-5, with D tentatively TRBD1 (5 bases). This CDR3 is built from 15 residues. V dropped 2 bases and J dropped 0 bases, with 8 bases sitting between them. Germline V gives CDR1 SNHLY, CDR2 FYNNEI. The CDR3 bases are TGTGCCAGCAGTGAAAACAGGAATAGCAATCAGCCCCAGCATTTT. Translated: CASSENRNSNQPQHF.

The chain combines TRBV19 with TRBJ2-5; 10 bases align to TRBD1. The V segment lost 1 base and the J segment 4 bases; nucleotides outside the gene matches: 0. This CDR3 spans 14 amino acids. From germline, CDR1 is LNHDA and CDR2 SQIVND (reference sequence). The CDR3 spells CASSIGDRGETQYF. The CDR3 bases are TGTGCCAGTAGTATAGGGGACAGGGGAGAGACCCAGTACTTC.

The CDR3 bases are TGTGCCAGCAGGGCAGTGGAGGGGACCCAGTACTTC. Its translation is CASRAVEGTQYF. V gene TRBV12-3 or TRBV12-4 combines with J gene TRBJ2-5; D might be TRBD2 (6 bases). V was trimmed by 6 bases and J by 7 bases, leaving 12 bases between them. There are 12 residues in the CDR3.

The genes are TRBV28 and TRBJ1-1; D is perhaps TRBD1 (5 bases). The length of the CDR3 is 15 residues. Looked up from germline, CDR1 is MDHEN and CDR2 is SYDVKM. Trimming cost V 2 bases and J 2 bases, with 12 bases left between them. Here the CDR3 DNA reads TGTGCCAGCAGTTTAGGTGGGGCAGTCAACACTGAAGCTTTCTTT. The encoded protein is CASSLGGAVNTEAFF. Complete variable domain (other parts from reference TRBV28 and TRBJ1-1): DVKVTQSSRYLVKRTGEKVFLECVQDMDHENMFWYRQDPGLGLRLIYFSYDVKMKEKGDIPEGYSVSREKKERFSLILESASTNQTSMYLCASSLGGAVNTEAFFGQGTRLTVV.

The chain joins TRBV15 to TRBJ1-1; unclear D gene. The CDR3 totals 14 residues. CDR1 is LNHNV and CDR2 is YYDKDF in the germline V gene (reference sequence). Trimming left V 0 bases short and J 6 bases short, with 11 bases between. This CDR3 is CATSRDPSQPEAFF. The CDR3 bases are TGTGCCACCAGCAGAGACCCTTCACAGCCTGAAGCTTTCTTT.

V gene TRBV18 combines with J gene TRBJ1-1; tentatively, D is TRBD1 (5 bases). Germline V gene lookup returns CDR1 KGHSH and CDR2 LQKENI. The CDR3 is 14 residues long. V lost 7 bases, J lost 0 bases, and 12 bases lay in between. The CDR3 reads CASCPGGLNTEAFF. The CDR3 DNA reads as TGTGCCAGCTGTCCGGGGGGTCTGAACACTGAAGCTTTCTTT.

The CDR3 nucleotides read TGTGCCAGCAGTTCTGCCTCAGGCGGGGTCTCCTACAATGAGCAGTTCTTC. Translated, it gives CASSSASGGVSYNEQFF. This chain links TRBV27 with TRBJ2-1, with D tentatively TRBD2 (6 bases). There are 17 residues in the CDR3. The V and J ends lost 4 bases and 0 bases respectively, with 16 bases between them. Germline lookup yields CDR1 MNHEY and CDR2 SMNVEV (reference sequence).

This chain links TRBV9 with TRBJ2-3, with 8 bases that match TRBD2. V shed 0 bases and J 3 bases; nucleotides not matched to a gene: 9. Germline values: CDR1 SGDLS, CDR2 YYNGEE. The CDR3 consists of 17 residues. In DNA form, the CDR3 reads TGTGCCAGCAGCGTAGAAGTCGGGGGGGCCGCGACAGATACGCAGTATTTT. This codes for CASSVEVGGAATDTQYF.

CDR3 DNA: TGCGCCAGCAGCAGCCGGGTCCAGAACACTGAAGCTTTCTTT. Protein: CASSSRVQNTEAFF. J is TRBJ1-1 and V is TRBV5-1; no firm D call. V shed 4 bases and J shed 1 base, with 11 bases lying between them. The CDR3 contains 14 residues. Germline-derived CDR1 and CDR2 are SGHRS and YFSETQ.

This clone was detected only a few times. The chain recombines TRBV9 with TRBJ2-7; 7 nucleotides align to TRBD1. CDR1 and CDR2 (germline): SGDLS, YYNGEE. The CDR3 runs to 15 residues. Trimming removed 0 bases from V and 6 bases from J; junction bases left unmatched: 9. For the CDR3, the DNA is TGTGCCAGCAGCGTAGGTGACAGGGTGAGTAGCGAGCAGTACTTC. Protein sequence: CASSVGDRVSSEQYF. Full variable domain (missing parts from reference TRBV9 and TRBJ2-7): DSGVTQTPKHLITATGQRVTLRCSPRSGDLSVYWYQQSLDQGLQFLIQYYNGEERAKGNILERFSAQQFPDLHSELNLSSLELGDSALYFCASSVGDRVSSEQYFGPGTRLTVT.

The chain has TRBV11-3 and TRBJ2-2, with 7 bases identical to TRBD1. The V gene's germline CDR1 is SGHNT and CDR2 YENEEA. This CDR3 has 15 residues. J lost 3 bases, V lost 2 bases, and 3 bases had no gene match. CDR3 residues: CASSLSRGYTGELFF. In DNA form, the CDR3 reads TGTGCCAGCAGCTTATCCAGGGGGTACACCGGGGAGCTGTTTTTT.

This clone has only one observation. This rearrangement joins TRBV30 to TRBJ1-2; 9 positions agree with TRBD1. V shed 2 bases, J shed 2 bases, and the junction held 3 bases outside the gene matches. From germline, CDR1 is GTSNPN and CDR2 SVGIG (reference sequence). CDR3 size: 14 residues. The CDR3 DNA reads TGTGCCTGGAGTTGGGGACAGGGAAACTATGGCTACACCTTC. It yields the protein CAWSWGQGNYGYTF.

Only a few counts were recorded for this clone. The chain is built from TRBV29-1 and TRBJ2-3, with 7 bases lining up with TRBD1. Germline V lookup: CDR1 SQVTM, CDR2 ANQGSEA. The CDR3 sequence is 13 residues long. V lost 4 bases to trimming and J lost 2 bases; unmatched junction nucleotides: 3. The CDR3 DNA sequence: TGCAGCGTTGCACAGGGGAACACAGATACGCAGTATTTT. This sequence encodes CSVAQGNTDTQYF.